This entry describes one TCR beta chain. The antigen is not known. A multiplex PCR was run with 60 Vbeta primers and 13 Jbeta primers. The assay was immunoSEQ multiplex PCR, and TCRdb's table has in-frame clones only and misses some. The data show 95,000 to 130,000 clones, over 70% seen once. CDR1 and CDR2 (germline): SEHNR, FQNEAQ (reference sequence). This CDR3 is 15 amino acids long. V gave up 5 bases and J gave up 3 bases, with 16 bases separating them. The sample is drawn from a study of cytomegalovirus exposure and HLA in healthy donors. General observations from the study: In a later analysis, TCR beta V- and J-gene trimming was associated with a missense DCLRE1C variant. The listing of 150 to 200 TCR beta chains classed them as cytomegalovirus-associated.

The receptor comes from a young woman in good health and CMV-seronegative. The sequencing input was PBMCs. The chain is built from TRBV7-9 and TRBJ1-1; possibly TRBD1 for D (5 bases). As DNA, the CDR3 is TGTGCCAGCAGCCTCACCCGCGGGGCCCACACTGAAGCTTTCTTT. It encodes CASSLTRGAHTEAFF.